These T cell receptor beta chains were read from a single sample in a study of blood T cell repertoires in COVID-19. Sequencing was performed with immunoSEQ multiplex PCR; in TCRdb, only in-frame clones are kept and a portion is missing. The sample carries a few hundred thousand clones, about nine tenths recorded once. Sequencing was done on a sample of PBMCs or T cells enriched from blood (not recorded which). Receptors were obtained from a woman in her forties who had recovered from COVID-19. Each CDR3 is given with its conserved first and last residue. A D gene is named only where the DNA matches it firmly. Not every row has a clone size; where given, it reads once, few, many or a size class.

TRBJ2-2 TRBV24-1 TRBD1 NA TGTGCCACCAGTGGACAGGGGATCACCGGGGAGCTGTTTTTT CATSGQGITGELFF
TRBJ2-1 TRBV5-1 NA once TGCGCCAGCAGCTTGGTAGGTTCGATCGGGAATGAGCAGTTCTTC CASSLVGSIGNEQFF
TRBJ2-7 TRBV18 NA NA TGTGCCAGCTCACCATCCCAGGGATCCTACGAGCAGTACTTC CASSPSQGSYEQYF
TRBJ2-1 TRBV27 TRBD2 NA TGTGCCAGCAGCGGAACGACTAGCGGAGAGGGAGGGGTCCCCAATGAGCAGTTCTTC CASSGTTSGEGGVPNEQFF
TRBJ1-2 TRBV28 NA NA TGTGCCAGCAGTTTCGGAGGCTATGGCTACACCTTC CASSFGGYGYTF
TRBJ2-2 TRBV14 NA NA TGTGCCAGCAGCCACTTTAGTAGTTCCACCGCCGGGGAGCTGTTTTTT CASSHFSSSTAGELFF
TRBJ2-7 TRBV5-6 TRBD1 NA TGTGCCAGCAGCTTGAGGGACAGCACCTACGAGCAGTACTTC CASSLRDSTYEQYF
TRBJ2-7 TRBV3-1/TRBV3-2 TRBD2 NA TGTGCCAGCAGCCGGAATAGCGGGGGGGCCTTTGTATACGAGCAGTACTTC CASSRNSGGAFVYEQYF
TRBJ2-7 TRBV14 TRBD1 NA TGTGCCAGCAGCCAATGGCGGGACAGGGGTCCCTACGAGCAGTACTTC CASSQWRDRGPYEQYF
TRBJ1-2 TRBV3-1/TRBV3-2 NA NA TGTGCCAGCAGCCTCGAGACCTCCCGAGGGTATGGCTACACCTTC CASSLETSRGYGYTF
TRBJ2-3 TRBV6-6 TRBD1 few TGTGCCTCCCGGACAGGGGAGGCAGATACGCAGTATTTT CASRTGEADTQYF
TRBJ2-1 TRBV6-4 TRBD2 NA TGTGCCAGCAGTACTAGCGGAGAGCCCTACAATGAGCAGTTCTTC CASSTSGEPYNEQFF
TRBJ2-7 TRBV28 NA NA TGTGCCAGCAGTTCTACGGGATATTCCTACGAGCAGTACTTC CASSSTGYSYEQYF
TRBJ2-7 TRBV18 TRBD1 NA TGTGCCAGCTCACTAGGACAGGGCTACGAGCAGTACTTC CASSLGQGYEQYF
TRBJ1-1 TRBV19 TRBD1 NA TGTGCCACACACCGGGACAGGAACACTGAAGCTTTCTTT CATHRDRNTEAFF
TRBJ2-2 TRBV7-6 TRBD2 NA TGTGCCAGCAGCTTACTACTAGCGGGGGCCGGGGAGCTGTTTTTT CASSLLLAGAGELFF
TRBJ1-1 TRBV10-3 NA NA TGTGCCATCAGTGAGGGGGGCTACACTGAAGCTTTCTTT CAISEGGYTEAFF
TRBJ2-7 TRBV7-3 NA few TGTGCCAGCAGCTCTCACAGGGACGACGAGCAGTACTTC CASSSHRDDEQYF
TRBJ2-4 TRBV25-1 TRBD2 NA TGTGCCAGCAGTGATATAGGCCGGGGGGGAGGCATTCAGTACTTC CASSDIGRGGGIQYF
TRBJ2-1 TRBV7-9 TRBD2 NA TGTGCCAGCAGCCGTAGTAGCGGGAGAGACAATGAGCAGTTCTTC CASSRSSGRDNEQFF
TRBJ1-3 TRBV6-2/TRBV6-3 TRBD1 NA TGTGCCAGCAGCCTCAACGGACAGGACTATGGAAACACCATATATTTT CASSLNGQDYGNTIYF
TRBJ2-1 TRBV7-2 NA NA TGTGCCAGCAGCCCGACCCGGGTCTCCTACAATGAGCAGTTCTTC CASSPTRVSYNEQFF
TRBJ2-5 TRBV28 TRBD1 once TGTGCCAGCAGTTCGTCCAGGGGGCGGCGAGAGACCCAGTACTTC CASSSSRGRRETQYF